A selection of T cell receptor beta chains follows, all from one sample in a study of cytomegalovirus exposure and HLA in healthy donors. TCRdb's table, derived via immunoSEQ multiplex PCR, lists solely in-frame clones and lacks some. The sample has under 200,000 clones, more than 60% seen once. Input material: PBMCs. The receptor set was obtained from a woman in her thirties or forties in good health and CMV-seropositive. CDR3s include the opening cysteine and the closing phenylalanine or tryptophan. A D gene is named only where the DNA matches it firmly. Clone size is stated in some rows and not others, as once, few, many or a class when expanded.

d_call,v_call,j_call,clone_size,cdr3_aa,cdr3_nt
.,TRBV5-1,TRBJ1-5,.,CASSSGGGNQPQHF,TGCGCCAGCAGCTCGGGAGGGGGGAATCAGCCCCAGCATTTT
.,TRBV28,TRBJ2-1,.,CASSPLNEQFF,TGTGCCAGCAGTCCCCTTAATGAGCAGTTCTTC
TRBD1,TRBV28,TRBJ1-5,.,CASSARQGRSGQPQHF,TGTGCCAGCAGTGCAAGACAGGGGAGAAGCGGTCAGCCCCAGCATTTT
.,TRBV6-6,TRBJ1-2,.,CASSYAGARRDYGYTF,TGTGCCAGCAGTTACGCGGGGGCGCGAAGGGACTATGGCTACACCTTC
TRBD2,TRBV11-2,TRBJ2-7,.,CASSNGLAGTYEQYF,TGTGCCAGCAGCAACGGACTAGCGGGGACCTACGAGCAGTACTTC
TRBD1,TRBV27,TRBJ2-7,.,CASSVTGTGAYEQYF,TGTGCCAGCAGTGTTACCGGGACAGGGGCCTACGAGCAGTACTTC
TRBD1,TRBV4-3,TRBJ1-1,.,CASSRGQGIYTEAFF,TGCGCCAGCAGTAGGGGACAGGGGATTTACACTGAAGCTTTCTTT
.,TRBV9,TRBJ2-3,.,CASSVGSADTQYF,TGTGCCAGCAGCGTAGGGTCGGCAGATACGCAGTATTTT
TRBD1,TRBV7-9,TRBJ2-2,.,CASSTLQGPNTGELFF,TGTGCCAGCTCTACCTTACAGGGGCCGAACACCGGGGAGCTGTTTTTT
.,TRBV5-1,TRBJ1-4,.,CASSSQGVNEKLFF,TGCGCCAGCAGCTCACAGGGAGTTAATGAAAAACTGTTTTTT
TRBD2,TRBV7-2,TRBJ2-1,few,CASSLSGRSSGSYNEQFF,TGTGCCAGCAGCTTAAGCGGGAGGAGTTCCGGGTCCTACAATGAGCAGTTCTTC
.,TRBV7-2,TRBJ2-7,.,CASSLVRGTAYYEQYF,TGTGCCAGCAGCTTAGTCCGGGGAACGGCCTATTACGAGCAGTACTTC
.,TRBV28,TRBJ2-3,.,CASSGRRLTADTQYF,TGTGCCAGCTCGGGGAGGCGGCTAACGGCAGATACGCAGTATTTT
TRBD2,TRBV28,TRBJ2-7,.,CASSEPRGLAPYEQYF,TGTGCCAGCAGCGAACCGAGGGGACTAGCCCCCTACGAGCAGTACTTC
TRBD2,TRBV6-1,TRBJ2-1,.,CAGRNSGSSNEQFF,TGTGCCGGTAGAAATAGCGGGAGTAGCAATGAGCAGTTCTTC
.,TRBV2,TRBJ2-1,few,CASSEGREQFF,TGTGCCAGCAGTGAGGGGAGGGAGCAGTTCTTC
.,TRBV2,TRBJ2-1,.,CASSDRDNEQFF,TGTGCCAGCAGTGACAGGGACAATGAGCAGTTCTTC
TRBD2,TRBV5-1,TRBJ2-1,.,CASSWTSGANEQFF,TGCGCCAGCAGCTGGACTAGCGGAGCTAATGAGCAGTTCTTC
TRBD2,TRBV6-6,TRBJ2-3,.,CASSSRTSEITDTQYF,TGTGCCAGCAGTTCACGGACTAGCGAGATCACAGATACGCAGTATTTT
.,TRBV6-6,TRBJ1-5,.,CASSYEPRSNQPQHF,TGTGCCAGCAGTTACGAACCGCGGAGCAATCAGCCCCAGCATTTT
.,TRBV30,TRBJ1-2,.,CAWSLGGIYHGYTF,TGTGCCTGGAGTTTAGGAGGGATCTATCATGGCTACACCTTC
.,TRBV5-1,TRBJ2-4,.,CASSLGSGNIQYF,TGCGCCAGCAGCTTGGGGTCGGGGAACATTCAGTACTTC
.,TRBV10-1,TRBJ2-7,.,CASSTGSSYEQYF,TGCGCCAGCTCCACAGGGAGCTCCTACGAGCAGTACTTC
TRBD1,TRBV15,TRBJ1-1,.,CATSRGVGQGMNTEAFF,TGTGCCACCAGCAGAGGGGTCGGACAGGGCATGAACACTGAAGCTTTCTTT
.,TRBV28,TRBJ1-1,.,CASIGGTEAFF,TGTGCCAGCATAGGGGGCACTGAAGCTTTCTTT
.,TRBV2,TRBJ1-5,once,CASSTTRQKPANQPQHF,TGTGCCAGCAGTACCACCAGACAGAAACCTGCCAATCAGCCCCAGCATTTT
.,TRBV5-4,TRBJ2-7,.,CASSLAGSYEQYF,TGTGCCAGCAGCTTGGCCGGGAGCTACGAGCAGTACTTC
.,TRBV30,TRBJ2-2,.,CAWRGRGGGNTGELFF,TGTGCCTGGAGGGGACGGGGAGGAGGGAACACCGGGGAGCTGTTTTTT
TRBD1,TRBV29-1,TRBJ2-6,few,CSVGDRGGANVLTF,TGCAGCGTTGGGGACAGGGGTGGGGCCAACGTCCTGACTTTC
TRBD2,TRBV5-4,TRBJ2-3,.,CASSSKLLAGTSTDTQYF,TGTGCCAGCAGCTCCAAATTACTAGCGGGAACTAGCACAGATACGCAGTATTTT
TRBD2,TRBV4-1,TRBJ2-7,.,CASSQAPGTSGTSYEQYF,TGCGCCAGCAGCCAGGCCCCCGGGACTAGCGGGACATCCTACGAGCAGTACTTC
.,TRBV18,TRBJ2-1,.,CASSPKAGYNEQFF,TGTGCCAGCTCACCTAAGGCAGGATACAATGAGCAGTTCTTC
.,TRBV6-1,TRBJ2-1,.,CASSASGSGRSEQFF,TGTGCCAGCAGTGCATCGGGATCTGGCAGGAGTGAGCAGTTCTTC
.,TRBV2,TRBJ2-2,.,CASSSRENTGELFF,TGTGCCAGCAGTTCCAGGGAGAACACCGGGGAGCTGTTTTTT
.,TRBV23-1,TRBJ2-7,.,CASLGDTYEQYF,TGCGCCAGCCTGGGAGATACCTACGAGCAGTACTTC
TRBD2,TRBV2,TRBJ2-2,.,CASRGGTSGAGELFF,TGTGCCAGCAGGGGTGGGACTAGCGGGGCCGGGGAGCTGTTTTTT
TRBD2,TRBV7-6,TRBJ2-2,.,CASSLGVSGNPGELFF,TGTGCCAGCAGCTTAGGGGTTAGCGGGAACCCCGGGGAGCTGTTTTTT
.,TRBV9,TRBJ1-4,.,CASSGTADNEKLFF,TGTGCCAGCAGCGGCACAGCGGATAATGAAAAACTGTTTTTT
.,TRBV18,TRBJ2-7,few,CASSPRGREAFYEQYF,TGTGCCAGCTCCCCGAGGGGGCGGGAAGCTTTTTACGAGCAGTACTTC
.,TRBV28,TRBJ2-7,.,CASRGGRLAVLGEQYF,TGTGCCAGCAGAGGGGGGCGGCTAGCGGTTCTTGGCGAGCAGTACTTC
TRBD1,TRBV30,TRBJ2-7,.,CAWTRGHYEQYF,TGTGCCTGGACGAGGGGGCACTACGAGCAGTACTTC
.,TRBV28,TRBJ2-7,few,CASTPPQGFEHYEQYF,TGTGCCAGCACCCCGCCACAGGGTTTCGAACACTACGAGCAGTACTTC
.,TRBV5-1,TRBJ1-1,.,CASSFQVNTEAFF,TGCGCCAGCAGCTTTCAGGTGAACACTGAAGCTTTCTTT
TRBD1,TRBV5-1,TRBJ1-1,.,CASSPGTGNTEAFF,TGCGCCAGCAGCCCGGGGACAGGGAACACTGAAGCTTTCTTT
TRBD2,TRBV5-1,TRBJ2-7,.,CASSLVGGLAGGPGYEQYF,TGCGCCAGCAGCTTAGTAGGGGGACTAGCGGGAGGACCGGGCTACGAGCAGTACTTC
.,TRBV7-2,TRBJ2-7,.,CASSLAGGSYEQYF,TGTGCCAGCAGCTTAGCAGGGGGAAGCTACGAGCAGTACTTC
.,TRBV5-4,TRBJ2-6,.,CASSLGQTNVLTF,TGTGCCAGCAGCTTGGGTCAGACCAACGTCCTGACTTTC
TRBD1,TRBV19,TRBJ1-1,.,CASSPRDRGNGNTEAFF,TGTGCCAGTAGTCCCCGGGACAGGGGGAACGGGAACACTGAAGCTTTCTTT
.,TRBV25-1,TRBJ2-7,.,CASSEFNGGYEQYF,TGTGCCAGCAGTGAATTTAACGGGGGCTACGAGCAGTACTTC
TRBD1,TRBV6-5,TRBJ2-1,.,CASSYLGQGSYNEQFF,TGTGCCAGCAGTTACTTGGGACAGGGCTCCTACAATGAGCAGTTCTTC
TRBD1,TRBV6-5,TRBJ2-7,.,CASSWAGQGISEQYF,TGTGCCAGCAGTTGGGCGGGACAGGGGATCTCCGAGCAGTACTTC
.,TRBV7-2,TRBJ1-1,few,CASSFSGSEAFF,TGTGCCAGCAGCTTTTCTGGGAGCGAAGCTTTCTTT
TRBD1,TRBV7-8,TRBJ2-5,.,CASSLVGTGLPLETQYF,TGTGCCAGCAGCTTAGTAGGGACAGGCCTCCCTCTGGAGACCCAGTACTTC
.,TRBV30,TRBJ2-5,.,CAWSVLSAGATQYF,TGTGCCTGGAGTGTACTCAGCGCCGGTGCTACCCAGTACTTC
.,TRBV5-1,TRBJ1-1,.,CASSLDGGNTEAFF,TGCGCCAGCAGCTTGGACGGGGGGAACACTGAAGCTTTCTTT